The 27 T cell receptor beta chains given below trace back to one sample, sequenced in a study of cytotoxic CD8 clonotypes in ibrutinib-treated CLL. The protocol was immunoSEQ multiplex PCR, while the TCRdb copy is restricted to in-frame clones and leaves out a portion. The sample consists of 40,000 to 55,000 clones, approximately 87% of them appearing once. This specimen was PBMCs, taken after 24 months of ibrutinib treatment. The receptors here all came from a human donor with chronic lymphocytic leukemia.

This chain joins TRBV5-4 and TRBJ2-3; either TRBD1 or TRBD2 may fit D (5 bases each). The CDR3 consists of 16 residues. V lost 0 bases and J 2 bases, leaving 13 bases between the germline ends. Germline V gives CDR1 SGHNT, CDR2 YYREEE (reference sequence). The DNA for the CDR3 is TGTGCCAGCAGCTTGGGTCCGGGACGGGACACAGATACGCAGTATTTT. This encodes CASSLGPGRDTDTQYF.

The chain links TRBV28 to TRBJ2-7; D is unclear. This CDR3 is 16 amino acids long. Germline V CDR1 and CDR2: MDHEN, SYDVKM. The germline V and J ends were trimmed by 7 bases and 2 bases, with 21 bases remaining between them. CDR3 sequence: CASTTPFPGITYEQYF. As DNA, the CDR3 is TGTGCCAGCACCACACCGTTCCCCGGAATCACCTACGAGCAGTACTTC.

This chain links TRBV27 with TRBJ1-1, with TRBD1 matching over 8 bases. Trimming cost V 5 bases and J 4 bases; bases outside gene matches: 15. CDR1 is MNHEY and CDR2 is SMNVEV in the germline V gene (reference sequence). This CDR3 contains 17 residues. Written as DNA, the CDR3 is TGTGCCAGCAGTACGGACAGGGTCAGCGGTGTTCGCACTGAAGCTTTCTTT. Its protein is CASSTDRVSGVRTEAFF.

V and J are TRBV7-2 and TRBJ2-1, with unresolved D. V gave up 3 bases and J gave up 5 bases, with 8 bases separating them. CDR1 and CDR2 from the germline V gene are SGHTA and FQGNSA. This CDR3 contains 13 residues. CDR3 DNA sequence: TGTGCCAGCAGCTTTCCCCTTAACAATGAGCAGTTCTTC. Translating it yields CASSFPLNNEQFF. Full variable domain (missing parts from reference TRBV7-2 and TRBJ2-1): GAGVSQSPSNKVTEKGKDVELRCDPISGHTALYWYRQSLGQGLEFLIYFQGNSAPDKSGLPSDRFSAERTGGSVSTLTIQRTQQEDSAVYLCASSFPLNNEQFFGPGTRLTVL.

The rearrangement links TRBV4-1 to TRBJ1-3, with D unclear. This CDR3 has 15 residues. V dropped 1 base and J dropped 0 bases, with 7 bases sitting between them. Looked up from germline, CDR1 is MGHRA and CDR2 is YSYEKL. The CDR3 region has the DNA TGCGCCAGCAGCCAAGGGGTGCTCTCTGGAAACACCATATATTTT. Its translation: CASSQGVLSGNTIYF.

The gene calls are TRBV4-3 and TRBJ2-3, with 10 positions matching TRBD2. V lost 0 bases and J lost 1; bases outside the gene matches: 4. Germline lookup yields CDR1 LGHNA and CDR2 YSLEER. CDR3 length: 17 amino acids. CDR3 sequence (DNA): TGCGCCAGCAGCCAAGAATACAGCGGGAGGGGCACAGATACGCAGTATTTT. Encoded protein: CASSQEYSGRGTDTQYF.

This rearrangement joins TRBV30 to TRBJ1-1; no definite D call. Germline CDR1 GTSNPN, CDR2 SVGIG (reference sequence). Trimming stripped 8 bases from V and 1 base from J, with 8 bases between. This CDR3 has 11 amino acids. The CDR3 sequence: CAGGPNTEAFF. The CDR3 DNA reads TGTGCCGGCGGGCCGAACACTGAAGCTTTCTTT.

The chain uses TRBV28 and TRBJ2-2; 7 nucleotides align to TRBD2. Per the germline V gene, CDR1 is MDHEN and CDR2 is SYDVKM. Germline trimming cut 7 bases from V and 0 bases from J; bases unmatched to any gene: 5. The CDR3 is 15 residues long. In DNA, the CDR3 is TGTGCCAGCACCCTAGGACTAGCGAACACCGGGGAGCTGTTTTTT. It translates to CASTLGLANTGELFF.

The chain joins TRBV15 to TRBJ2-2; unclear D gene. V lost 8 bases, J lost 6 bases, and 22 bases lay in between. In germline, CDR1 is LNHNV, CDR2 YYDKDF (reference sequence). The CDR3 totals 16 residues. The CDR3 sequence is CATASPDLVIAGELFF. As DNA, the CDR3 is TGTGCCACCGCATCCCCGGACCTTGTCATTGCCGGGGAGCTGTTTTTT.

This chain connects TRBV30 to TRBJ2-7; D perhaps matches TRBD1 (6 bases). The CDR3 has 13 residues. In germline, CDR1 is GTSNPN, CDR2 SVGIG (reference sequence). V gave up 1 base and J gave up 5 bases, with 12 bases separating them. The CDR3 nucleotides are TGTGCCTGGAGTGGGGGGCTCGGCAACGAGCAGTACTTC. Translated: CAWSGGLGNEQYF.

The V gene is TRBV19, the J gene TRBJ2-2; 10 bases match TRBD2. The germline CDR1 and CDR2 sequences are LNHDA and SQIVND (reference sequence). CDR3 length: 17 amino acids. Trimming removed 5 bases from V and 2 bases from J; junction bases left unmatched: 8. The chain's CDR3 is CASSYLGLADNTGELFF. CDR3 sequence (DNA): TGTGCCAGTAGTTACCTCGGACTAGCGGACAACACCGGGGAGCTGTTTTTT.

The chain joins TRBV5-1 to TRBJ2-1; D uncertain. Germline CDR1 and CDR2: SGHRS and YFSETQ. This CDR3 spans 13 amino acids. Deletions cut 3 bases from V and 6 bases from J, with 10 bases between. The CDR3 region has the DNA TGCGCCAGCAGCTGGGCCGCATCCAATGAGCAGTTCTTC. Translated: CASSWAASNEQFF.

The chain links TRBV9 to TRBJ1-3; D is uncertain. V was cut by 5 bases and J by 0 bases, with 15 bases left in between. CDR1 is SGDLS and CDR2 is YYNGEE in the germline V gene. The CDR3 extends over 16 amino acids. In DNA, the CDR3 is TGTGCCAGCAGTTTGGGGAGTGGCGGCTCTGGAAACACCATATATTTT. This codes for CASSLGSGGSGNTIYF.

This clone was detected a few times. The rearrangement joins TRBV2 to TRBJ1-3, with 7 positions matching TRBD1. The CDR3 has 17 amino acids. Germline CDR1 SNHLY, CDR2 FYNNEI. V was clipped by 0 bases and J by 3 bases; unmatched bases: 8. This chain's CDR3 is CASSEAFRGRSGNTIYF. The CDR3 coding sequence is TGTGCCAGCAGTGAAGCTTTCAGGGGGAGAAGTGGAAACACCATATATTTT.

This clone was picked up one time. CDR3 in amino acids: CASSLGDNYEQYF. The CDR3 nucleotides are TGCGCCAGCAGCTTGGGGGACAACTACGAGCAGTACTTC. The gene calls are TRBV5-1 and TRBJ2-7, with D possibly matching TRBD1 (6 bases). Per the germline V gene, CDR1 is SGHRS and CDR2 is YFSETQ. This CDR3 comprises 13 residues. Trimming pared 0 bases from V and 3 bases from J, leaving 7 bases between.

This clone was found once. The rearrangement joins TRBV19 to TRBJ2-6; D may be TRBD2 (5 bases). This CDR3 spans 15 amino acids. In germline, CDR1 is LNHDA, CDR2 SQIVND (reference sequence). V lost 6 bases, J lost 0 bases, and 9 bases lay in between. For the CDR3, the DNA is TGTGCCAGTAGCGAACGGGACTCTGGGGCCAACGTCCTGACTTTC. Its protein product is CASSERDSGANVLTF.

The chain combines TRBV30 with TRBJ2-3; a weak D match, TRBD1 (7 bases). The germline CDR1 and CDR2 sequences are GTSNPN and SVGIG (reference sequence). This CDR3 has 16 amino acids. V lost 1 base to trimming and J lost 0 bases, with 14 bases between them. Written as DNA, the CDR3 is TGTGCCTGGAGTGCCCAGGGGGGACCTAGCACAGATACGCAGTATTTT. Amino acids: CAWSAQGGPSTDTQYF.

This clone appeared a single time. The chain couples TRBV5-1 to TRBJ2-3; D is possibly TRBD1 (5 bases). Germline CDR1 SGHRS, CDR2 YFSETQ. The CDR3 has 14 amino acids. The V end lost 2 bases, the J end lost 3 bases, and 10 bases lay between the germline ends. DNA for the CDR3: TGCGCCAGCAGCTTACAGGTATTGACAGATACGCAGTATTTT. Encoded protein: CASSLQVLTDTQYF.

This clone turned up a few times. The chain has TRBV18 and TRBJ2-7, with no clear D. The CDR3 is 13 residues long. V lost 0 bases and J 5 bases, leaving 8 bases between the germline ends. Germline V gene lookup returns CDR1 KGHSH and CDR2 LQKENI. The CDR3 is CASSPPNPHEQYF. CDR3 DNA: TGTGCCAGCTCACCACCAAACCCCCACGAGCAGTACTTC.

By share, this clone ranks as medium-sized. The sample contains more than one DNA sequence encoding this CDR3. This chain uses TRBV6-5 with TRBJ1-3; D is uncertain. This CDR3 has 15 amino acids. V lost 0 bases, J lost 1 base, and 7 bases lay in between. The germline V gene encodes CDR1 MNHEY and CDR2 SVGAGI. The CDR3 loop reads CASSYSGGSGNTIYF. The DNA of the CDR3 is TGTGCCAGCAGTTACTCCGGAGGGTCTGGAAACACCATATATTTT.

This clone was seen a handful of times. CDR3 sequence: CASSVEGLAGGSSYNEQFF. CDR3 in DNA: TGTGCCAGCAGCGTAGAGGGACTAGCGGGAGGGAGCTCCTACAATGAGCAGTTCTTC. The V and J genes are TRBV9 and TRBJ2-1, with TRBD2 matching 16 bases. Germline lookup yields CDR1 SGDLS and CDR2 YYNGEE. The CDR3 runs to 19 residues. The J segment lost 0 bases and the V segment lost 0 bases, leaving 3 bases of the junction unmatched.

The V call is TRBV27, the J call TRBJ2-1; D may be TRBD2 (6 bases). The CDR3 runs to 14 residues. Germline V gene lookup returns CDR1 MNHEY and CDR2 SMNVEV (reference sequence). V shed 6 bases and J shed 6 bases, with 15 bases lying between them. CDR3: CASRTAGSFNEQFF. Here the CDR3 DNA reads TGTGCCAGCAGAACAGCGGGCTCTTTCAATGAGCAGTTCTTC.

The CDR3: CASSTRDRGNEQYF. CDR3 in DNA: TGTGCCAGCAGCACCCGGGACAGGGGAAACGAGCAGTACTTC. The chain recombines TRBV9 with TRBJ2-7; 10 bases are shared with TRBD1. The V and J ends lost 4 bases and 5 bases, in that order; junction bases with no gene match: 6. The CDR3 sequence is 14 residues long. CDR1 is SGDLS, CDR2 YYNGEE, per germline.

The chain combines TRBV2 with TRBJ2-5, with 7 bases matching TRBD1. V shed 4 bases, J shed 4 bases, and the junction held 9 bases outside the gene matches. The germline V gene encodes CDR1 SNHLY and CDR2 FYNNEI. CDR3 size: 15 residues. Here the CDR3 DNA reads TGTGCCAGCAGTGTCATCCCCGGGACAGCAGAGACCCAGTACTTC. It yields the protein CASSVIPGTAETQYF.

V is TRBV28 and J is TRBJ1-2; D unclear. Germline values: CDR1 MDHEN, CDR2 SYDVKM. This CDR3 is built from 17 residues. V lost 5 bases to trimming and J lost 7 bases, with 26 bases between them. The chain's CDR3 is CASSPLLYVLKKSGYTF. CDR3 in DNA: TGTGCCAGCAGTCCGCTTTTGTACGTCCTAAAAAAGAGTGGCTACACCTTC.

The rearrangement joins TRBV28 to TRBJ1-2, with a possible D match to TRBD1 (5 bases). CDR3 size: 14 residues. Trimming removed 2 bases at V and 3 bases at J, with 10 bases between. Germline V lookup: CDR1 MDHEN, CDR2 SYDVKM. CDR3 in amino acids: CASSLGGGHYGYTF. The CDR3 coding sequence is TGTGCCAGCAGTTTAGGTGGGGGTCACTATGGCTACACCTTC.

J is TRBJ2-1 and V is TRBV19, with 13 bases lining up with TRBD2. There are 15 residues in the CDR3. The V gene's germline CDR1 is LNHDA and CDR2 SQIVND (reference sequence). The V segment lost 6 bases and the J segment 7 bases; nucleotides outside the gene matches: 6. The CDR3 loop is CASSRTSGRGNEQFF. The CDR3 DNA sequence: TGTGCCAGTAGCCGGACTAGCGGGAGAGGAAATGAGCAGTTCTTC.